This TCR beta chain was captured by sequencing in a study of identical twins. General study findings and limits: Invariant MAIT and iNKT cells could partly confound zero-insertion analyses. Weaker excess twin sharing was seen among beta out-of-frame sequences.

CDR3 length: 14 amino acids. Trimming removed 6 bases at V and 8 bases at J, with 17 bases between. To note about this clonotype: Antigen: not known.

A template switching step contributed a universal primer site, while unique molecular identifiers were present in the cDNA. From the 5' RACE reads, TCRdb called clonotypes with MiXCR, one entry per CDR3 protein. This repertoire shows around 530,000 distinct CDR3 sequences, approximately 14% found once; its top ten account for roughly 0.44%. These data are also associated with another study on yellow fever vaccine responses in identical twins.

The sample was CD4+ T cells sorted from blood. The V and J genes are TRBV12-3 or TRBV12-4 and TRBJ2-1; D not certain. The receptor was isolated from a woman younger than 35 in good health. Written as DNA, the CDR3 is TGTGCCAGCAGCACCGGGCCCTCCCCACATGAGCAGTTCTTC. Its protein is CASSTGPSPHEQFF.